Listed below are T cell receptor beta chains from one sample, sequenced in a study of T-cell memory formation after mild COVID-19. TCRdb independently ran MiXCR on the 5' RACE reads; one entry per CDR3 protein. The table records about 390,000 distinct CDR3 sequences, about 17% of them present only once. Input material: PBMCs or a T cell subset sorted from them (not recorded which). These receptors were obtained from a man aged 18 to 29 who had mild COVID-19 (a few samples of this study predate the infection). Cell type and time point are not known. Both conserved end residues are part of each CDR3. A D gene is named only where the DNA matches it firmly. Some rows have no size entry. The others give once, few or many, or a class for an expanded clone.

TRBJ1-5,-,-,TRBV6-2/TRBV6-3,TGTGCCAGCAGTCGGTACCTCGACAGGCTCCAGCCCCAGCATTTT,CASSRYLDRLQPQHF
TRBJ2-3,TRBD1,few,TRBV4-2,TGTGCCAGCAGCCGAGGGACAGGGACAGATACGCAGTATTTT,CASSRGTGTDTQYF
TRBJ1-1,-,few,TRBV6-2/TRBV6-3,TGTGCCAGCAGCCACGCCATGATGAACACTGAAGCTTTCTTT,CASSHAMMNTEAFF
TRBJ1-1,-,-,TRBV7-9,TGTGCCAGCAGCTTAGCGCTGCAGATTAACACTGAAGCTTTCTTT,CASSLALQINTEAFF
TRBJ2-5,TRBD2,few,TRBV12-3/TRBV12-4,TGTGCCAGCAGTTTTAGCGGGGGGCCAGAGACCCAGTACTTC,CASSFSGGPETQYF
TRBJ2-3,-,-,TRBV12-3/TRBV12-4,TGTGACAGCAGTTTATCAGATACGCAGTATTTT,CDSSLSDTQYF
TRBJ1-2,-,few,TRBV21-1,TGTGCCAGCAGCAGCCCTCTGCGACAGGGAGATTCCTATGGCTACACCTTC,CASSSPLRQGDSYGYTF
TRBJ2-7,TRBD1,-,TRBV12-3/TRBV12-4,TGTGCCAGCAGCAGGACAGGGGGCGCGGAGGAGCAGTACTTC,CASSRTGGAEEQYF
TRBJ1-6,TRBD1,-,TRBV4-3,TGCGCCAGCAGCCACCTCCTCGGACAGGGCCATTCACCCCTCCACTTT,CASSHLLGQGHSPLHF
TRBJ2-1,-,many,TRBV11-2,TGTGCCAGCAGCTCCCGGGCTATCTACAATGAGCAGTTCTTC,CASSSRAIYNEQFF
TRBJ2-4,-,few,TRBV4-1,TGCGCCAGCAGCCAAGAGGGGCGGGGGCTCTACATTCAGTACTTC,CASSQEGRGLYIQYF
TRBJ1-1,-,-,TRBV20-1,TGCAGTGCCAGAGCCGTTTTGAACACTGAAGCTTTCTTT,CSARAVLNTEAFF
TRBJ1-6,-,-,TRBV11-2,TGTGCCAGCAGCCAGGGTGGTCTTCGGAATTCACCCCTCCACTTT,CASSQGGLRNSPLHF
TRBJ2-3,TRBD2,few,TRBV7-6,TGTGCCAGCAGCCTTAGCGGGGGATCGTCAGATACGCAGTATTTT,CASSLSGGSSDTQYF
TRBJ2-3,-,few,TRBV5-1,TGCGCCAGCAGCTTGGTTTTCGGGAGCACAGATACGCAGTATTTT,CASSLVFGSTDTQYF
TRBJ2-3,-,few,TRBV28,TGTGCCAGCAGTCCTCGGGAAGGGACAAGCACAGATACGCAGTATTTT,CASSPREGTSTDTQYF
TRBJ2-5,TRBD2,-,TRBV12-3/TRBV12-4,TGTGCCAGCAGTTTTCTAGCGGGGACCAAACAAGAGACCCAGTACTTC,CASSFLAGTKQETQYF
TRBJ2-5,-,-,TRBV7-9,TGTGCCAGCAGCTCTTCCAGGTCCTGGGAGACCCAGTACTTC,CASSSSRSWETQYF
TRBJ2-7,TRBD1,-,TRBV6-5,TGTGCCAGCAGTTCACCGGGACAGGGCATCTACGAGCAGTACTTC,CASSSPGQGIYEQYF
TRBJ2-2,-,few,TRBV6-5,TGTGCCAGCACGAGGGGGAACACCGGGGAGCTGTTTTTT,CASTRGNTGELFF
TRBJ1-5,-,few,TRBV6-5,TGTGCCAGCAGTCCCGGGCAGGACAATCAGCCCCAGCATTTT,CASSPGQDNQPQHF
TRBJ2-1,-,-,TRBV29-1,TGCAGCGTTGTTTGGGGGCCCACCTACAATGAGCAGTTCTTC,CSVVWGPTYNEQFF
TRBJ2-7,-,many,TRBV29-1,TGCAGCGTGGGGAACACCTACGAGCAGTACTTC,CSVGNTYEQYF
TRBJ1-3,-,few,TRBV7-9,TGTGCCAGCAGCTTAGAACTCCCAAACACCATATATTTT,CASSLELPNTIYF
TRBJ1-2,TRBD1,few,TRBV6-5,TGTGCCAGCAGACCGGGACAGATCTATGGCTACACCTTC,CASRPGQIYGYTF
TRBJ2-7,-,-,TRBV20-1,TGCAGTGCTAGAGAAACGGTCGGGCACTACGAGCAGTACTTC,CSARETVGHYEQYF
TRBJ2-5,-,few,TRBV25-1,TGTGCCAGCAGTGAAGGGTCCCAGTACTTC,CASSEGSQYF
TRBJ1-1,TRBD1,many,TRBV5-1,TGCGCCAGCAGCCGTGGACAGGCGAACACTGAAGCTTTCTTT,CASSRGQANTEAFF
TRBJ1-5,-,few,TRBV10-3,TGTGCCATCAGTGCTCTCAGGGACACGTCGCCCCAGCATTTT,CAISALRDTSPQHF
TRBJ1-2,-,-,TRBV6-1,TGTGCCAGCACGCGGGCAGCGGACTATGGCTACACCTTC,CASTRAADYGYTF
TRBJ1-2,-,few,TRBV7-8,TGTGCCAGCAGCGCCGCCGTTACTAACTATGGCTACACCTTC,CASSAAVTNYGYTF
TRBJ2-1,-,-,TRBV30,TGTGCCTGGAGTGTAGTTATGAGTGGTGAGCAGTTCTTC,CAWSVVMSGEQFF
TRBJ1-3,-,few,TRBV5-6,TGTGCCAGTAGTATCCGGGGAGCTGGAAACACCATATATTTT,CASSIRGAGNTIYF
TRBJ1-1,-,many,TRBV12-3/TRBV12-4,TGTGCCAGCAGCCTTGAGGGGGTACGTACTGAAGCTTTCTTT,CASSLEGVRTEAFF
TRBJ2-4,TRBD1,few,TRBV7-2,TGTGCCAGCAGCTTGGACAGGGCCAAAAACATTCAGTACTTC,CASSLDRAKNIQYF
TRBJ2-1,-,-,TRBV12-3/TRBV12-4,TGTGCCAGCAGTTTTTTGGCTAGCGAATTTTCCTACAATGAGCAGTTCTTC,CASSFLASEFSYNEQFF
TRBJ1-3,-,-,TRBV4-2,TGTGCCAGCAGCCAAGATCTGGGGGCCGGCTACTCTGGAAACACCATATATTTT,CASSQDLGAGYSGNTIYF